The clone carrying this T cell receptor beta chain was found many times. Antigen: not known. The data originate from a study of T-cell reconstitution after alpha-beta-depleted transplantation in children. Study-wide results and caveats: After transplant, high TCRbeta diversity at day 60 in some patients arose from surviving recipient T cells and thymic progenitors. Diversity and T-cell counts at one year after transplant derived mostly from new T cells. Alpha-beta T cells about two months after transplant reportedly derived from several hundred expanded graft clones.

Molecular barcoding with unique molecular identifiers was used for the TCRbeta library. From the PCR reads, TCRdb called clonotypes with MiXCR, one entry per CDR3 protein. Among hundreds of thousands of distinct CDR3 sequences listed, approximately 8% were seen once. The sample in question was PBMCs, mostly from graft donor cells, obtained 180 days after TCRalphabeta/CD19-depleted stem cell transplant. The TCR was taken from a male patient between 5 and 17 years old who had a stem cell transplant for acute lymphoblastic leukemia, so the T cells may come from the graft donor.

CDR3 region: CASSSRGGKGVEAFF. CDR3 sequence (DNA): TGTGCCAGCAGTTCAAGGGGAGGGAAAGGAGTTGAAGCTTTCTTT. This sequence joins TRBV12-3 or TRBV12-4 and TRBJ1-1; a weak D match, TRBD1 (5 bases). The CDR3 length is 15 residues. The V gene lost 4 bases and the J gene lost 7 bases, with 19 bases spanning the gap.